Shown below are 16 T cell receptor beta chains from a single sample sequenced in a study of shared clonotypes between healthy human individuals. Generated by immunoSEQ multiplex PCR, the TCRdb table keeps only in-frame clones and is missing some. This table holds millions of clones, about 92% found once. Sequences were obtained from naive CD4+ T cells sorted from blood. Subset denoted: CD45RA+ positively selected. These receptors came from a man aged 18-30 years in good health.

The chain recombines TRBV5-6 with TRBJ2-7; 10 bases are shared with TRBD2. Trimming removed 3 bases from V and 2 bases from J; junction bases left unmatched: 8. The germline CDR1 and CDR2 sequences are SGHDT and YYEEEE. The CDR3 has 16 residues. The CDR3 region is CASSSISGGIPYEQYF. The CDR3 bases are TGTGCCAGCAGCTCGATTAGCGGGGGGATTCCCTACGAGCAGTACTTC.

The CDR3 DNA reads as TGTGCCAGCAGCCTTACAGGACTCTATGGCTACACCTTC. This sequence encodes CASSLTGLYGYTF. The genes are TRBV5-6 and TRBJ1-2; a possible D gene is TRBD1 (5 bases). This CDR3 has 13 amino acids. V lost 4 bases to trimming and J lost 4 bases, with 11 bases between them. Germline V gives CDR1 SGHDT, CDR2 YYEEEE.

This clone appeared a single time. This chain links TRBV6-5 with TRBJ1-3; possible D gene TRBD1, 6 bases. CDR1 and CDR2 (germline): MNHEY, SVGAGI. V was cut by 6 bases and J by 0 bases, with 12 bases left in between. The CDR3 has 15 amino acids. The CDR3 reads CASSRQASSGNTIYF. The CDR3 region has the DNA TGTGCCAGCAGCAGACAGGCCAGCTCTGGAAACACCATATATTTT.

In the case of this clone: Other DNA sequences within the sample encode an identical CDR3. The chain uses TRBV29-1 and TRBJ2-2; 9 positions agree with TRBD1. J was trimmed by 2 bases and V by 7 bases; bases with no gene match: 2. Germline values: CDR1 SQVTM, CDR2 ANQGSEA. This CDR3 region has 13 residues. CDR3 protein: CSADRGNTGELFF. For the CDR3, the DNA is TGCAGCGCGGACAGGGGAAACACCGGGGAGCTGTTTTTT.

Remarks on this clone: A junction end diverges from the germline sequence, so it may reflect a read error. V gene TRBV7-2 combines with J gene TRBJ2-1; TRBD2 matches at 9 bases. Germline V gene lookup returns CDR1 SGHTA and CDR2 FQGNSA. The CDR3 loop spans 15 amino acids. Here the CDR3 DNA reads TGTGCCAGCAGCATAGCGGGAGTGGGGACCTATGAGCAGTTCTTC. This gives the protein CASSIAGVGTYEQFF.

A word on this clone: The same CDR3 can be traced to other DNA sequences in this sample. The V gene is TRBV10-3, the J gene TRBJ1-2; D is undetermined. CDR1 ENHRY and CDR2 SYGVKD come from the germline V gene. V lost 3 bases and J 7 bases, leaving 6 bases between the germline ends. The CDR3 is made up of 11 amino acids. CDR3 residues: CAISEVGGYTF. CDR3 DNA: TGTGCCATCAGTGAAGTGGGTGGCTACACCTTC.

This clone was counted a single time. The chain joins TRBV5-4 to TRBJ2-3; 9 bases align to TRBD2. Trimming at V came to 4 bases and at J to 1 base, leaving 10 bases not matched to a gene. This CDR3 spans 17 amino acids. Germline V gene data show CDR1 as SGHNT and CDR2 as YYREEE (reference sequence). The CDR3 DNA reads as TGTGCCAGCAGCCGTGAGGGGCGGGGGGGTGGCACAGATACGCAGTATTTT. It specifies CASSREGRGGGTDTQYF.

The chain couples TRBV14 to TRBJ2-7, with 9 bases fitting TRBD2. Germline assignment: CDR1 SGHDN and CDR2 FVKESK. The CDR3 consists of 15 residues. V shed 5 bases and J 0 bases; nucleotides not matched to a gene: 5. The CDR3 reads CASSGGLAISYEQYF. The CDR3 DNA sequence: TGTGCCAGCAGCGGCGGACTAGCGATCTCCTACGAGCAGTACTTC.

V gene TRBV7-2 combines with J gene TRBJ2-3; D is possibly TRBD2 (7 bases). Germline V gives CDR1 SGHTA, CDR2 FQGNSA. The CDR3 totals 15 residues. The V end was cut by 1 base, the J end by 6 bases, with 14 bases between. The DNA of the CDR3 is TGTGCCAGCAGCTTAGTCGGGGGGCGCGTGGATACGCAGTATTTT. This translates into CASSLVGGRVDTQYF.

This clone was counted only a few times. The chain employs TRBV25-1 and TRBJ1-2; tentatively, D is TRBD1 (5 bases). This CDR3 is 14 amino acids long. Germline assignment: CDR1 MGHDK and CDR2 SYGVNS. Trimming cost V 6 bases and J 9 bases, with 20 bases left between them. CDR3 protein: CASSATGVQVRYTF. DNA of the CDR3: TGTGCCAGCAGCGCCACGGGGGTGCAGGTTCGCTACACCTTC.

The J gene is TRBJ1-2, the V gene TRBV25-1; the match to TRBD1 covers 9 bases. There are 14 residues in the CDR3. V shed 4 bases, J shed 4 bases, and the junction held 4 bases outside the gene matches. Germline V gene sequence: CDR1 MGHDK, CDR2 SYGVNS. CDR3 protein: CASSAGDRVYGYTF. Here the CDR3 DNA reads TGTGCCAGCAGTGCCGGGGACAGGGTCTATGGCTACACCTTC.

This chain's CDR3 is CSVVRGVDEQYF. CDR3 nucleotides: TGCAGCGTTGTTAGGGGTGTGGACGAGCAGTACTTC. This chain joins TRBV29-1 and TRBJ2-7; D may be TRBD1 (5 bases). The germline CDR1 and CDR2 sequences are SQVTM and ANQGSEA. Trimming removed 4 bases from V and 5 bases from J, with 12 bases in between. This CDR3 is built from 12 residues.

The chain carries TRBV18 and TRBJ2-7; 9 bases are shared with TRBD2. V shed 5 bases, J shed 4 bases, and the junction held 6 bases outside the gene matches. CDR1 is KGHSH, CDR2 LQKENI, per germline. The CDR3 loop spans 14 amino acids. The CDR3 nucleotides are TGTGCCAGCTCAACCGGGCTAGCGGGGTACGAGCAGTACTTC. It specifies CASSTGLAGYEQYF. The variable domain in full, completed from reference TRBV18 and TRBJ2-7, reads NAGVMQNPRHLVRRRGQEARLRCSPMKGHSHVYWYRQLPEEGLKFMVYLQKENIIDESGMPKERFSAEFPKEGPSILRIQQVVRGDSAAYFCASSTGLAGYEQYFGPGTRLTVT.

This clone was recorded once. This CDR3 is CASSTHNYGYTF. CDR3 nucleotides: TGTGCCAGCAGCACACATAACTATGGCTACACCTTC. The rearrangement uses TRBV11-2 and TRBJ1-2; D uncertain. The CDR3 runs to 12 residues. Trimming took 5 bases from V and 1 from J, leaving 5 bases between them. Germline-derived CDR1 and CDR2 are SGHAT and FQNNGV.

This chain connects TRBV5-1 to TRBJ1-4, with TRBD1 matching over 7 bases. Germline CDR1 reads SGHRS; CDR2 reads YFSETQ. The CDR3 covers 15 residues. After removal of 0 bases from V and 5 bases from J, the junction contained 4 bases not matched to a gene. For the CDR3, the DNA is TGCGCCAGCAGCTTGGAGGGGACAGAGAATGAAAAACTGTTTTTT. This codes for CASSLEGTENEKLFF.

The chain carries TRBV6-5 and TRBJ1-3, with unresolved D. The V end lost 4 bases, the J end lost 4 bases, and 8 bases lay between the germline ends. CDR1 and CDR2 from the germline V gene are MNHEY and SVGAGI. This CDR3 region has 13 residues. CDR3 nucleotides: TGTGCCAGCAGTTCCTACTACGGAAACACCATATATTTT. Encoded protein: CASSSYYGNTIYF.